This T cell receptor beta chain was profiled in a study of graft-versus-host responses after intestinal transplantation. Study context: All of the recipients had induction that used anti-thymocyte globulin, then tacrolimus and steroids for roughly three years.

Germline lookup yields CDR1 LNHDA and CDR2 SQIVND (reference sequence). The CDR3 is made up of 14 amino acids. V was cut by 11 bases and J by 6 bases, with 20 bases left in between. Regarding this clone: Antigen unknown.

Some clones are missing from TCRdb's copy, which holds only in-frame ones; the method was immunoSEQ multiplex PCR. The table shows tens of thousands of clones, with 85% to 95% occurring only once. The rearrangement links TRBV19 to TRBJ2-1; the D gene is possibly TRBD1 (7 bases). The sample consisted of unstimulated CD8+ T cells sorted from spleen or lymph node cells, taken before transplant. The sequence came from a human donor who was the organ donor for an intestinal transplant. CDR3 nucleotides: TGTGCCTCGGCAGTGGAGGGGGCCAGCAATGAGCAGTTCTTC. It yields the protein CASAVEGASNEQFF.